What follows are 30 T cell receptor beta chains derived from one specimen sequenced in a study of blood T cell repertoires in COVID-19. Repertoires were generated with immunoSEQ multiplex PCR, while TCRdb's copy carries only in-frame clones and drops some. Among under 250,000 clones listed, 85% to 90% were seen once. What was sequenced was PBMCs or T cells enriched from blood (not recorded which). These receptors all stem from a man aged 35 to 55 who had recovered from COVID-19.

The chain recombines TRBV10-3 with TRBJ2-2; 12 bases map to TRBD2. This CDR3 comprises 18 residues. The ends lost 0 bases at V and 5 bases at J; junction bases unmatched: 7. Germline-derived CDR1 and CDR2 are ENHRY and SYGVKD. CDR3 amino acids: CAISESGLAGIGTGELFF. The CDR3 coding sequence is TGTGCCATCAGTGAGTCGGGACTAGCGGGTATAGGTACCGGGGAGCTGTTTTTT.

There are a few counts of this clone. The chain joins TRBV7-2 to TRBJ1-4; 7 positions match TRBD1. J lost 4 bases, V lost 1 base, and 3 bases had no gene match. This CDR3 comprises 15 residues. Germline CDR1 SGHTA, CDR2 FQGNSA. CDR3 coding DNA: TGTGCCAGCAGCTTAGTGACAGGGATTAATGAAAAACTGTTTTTT. It yields the protein CASSLVTGINEKLFF.

The V call is TRBV6-4, the J call TRBJ2-6; the D gene is possibly TRBD1 (5 bases). This CDR3 spans 15 amino acids. From germline, CDR1 is MRHNA and CDR2 SNTAGT. V was shortened by 5 bases and J by 0 bases, with 8 bases between the two germline ends. The CDR3 sequence: CASSQGNSGANVLTF. As DNA, the CDR3 is TGTGCCAGCAGTCAGGGTAACTCTGGGGCCAACGTCCTGACTTTC.

This clone showed up just a few times. The rearrangement joins TRBV2 to TRBJ2-7, with a possible D match to TRBD2 (6 bases). The germline CDR1 and CDR2 sequences are SNHLY and FYNNEI. With 8 bases removed from V and 2 bases from J, the gap between germline ends came to 13 bases. The CDR3 is made up of 13 amino acids. This CDR3 reads CASGFRETYEQYF. As DNA, the CDR3 is TGTGCCAGCGGGTTCCGGGAGACCTACGAGCAGTACTTC.

V and J are TRBV4-1 and TRBJ1-4, with no clear D. V was pared by 1 base and J by 5 bases, with 11 bases between. CDR3 length: 15 residues. The germline gives CDR1 MGHRA, CDR2 YSYEKL. The CDR3 reads CASSQVWGANEKLFF. CDR3 bases: TGCGCCAGCAGCCAAGTCTGGGGAGCAAATGAAAAACTGTTTTTT.

In DNA, the CDR3 is TGTGCCAGCAGTGGAACAGGGATAGGTGGCTACACCTTC. This translates into CASSGTGIGGYTF. The V call is TRBV2, the J call TRBJ1-2; tentatively, D is TRBD1 (6 bases). This CDR3 spans 13 amino acids. V dropped 4 bases and J dropped 7 bases, with 13 bases sitting between them. The germline CDR1 and CDR2 sequences are SNHLY and FYNNEI.

This clone was counted a single time. This rearrangement joins TRBV19 to TRBJ2-4; 11 bases map to TRBD2. This CDR3 spans 14 amino acids. Germline-derived CDR1 and CDR2 are LNHDA and SQIVND (reference sequence). Trimming took 3 bases from V and 9 from J; bases not matched to a gene: 4. CDR3: CASSIIGLAGIQYF. DNA of the CDR3: TGTGCCAGTAGTATTATAGGACTAGCGGGCATTCAGTACTTC.

The rearrangement uses TRBV27 and TRBJ2-7; tentative D call: TRBD2 (5 bases). Trimming left V 2 bases short and J 4 bases short, with 9 bases between. Germline CDR1 reads MNHEY; CDR2 reads SMNVEV (reference sequence). The CDR3 has 13 amino acids. CDR3 loop: CASSLTGKYEQYF. DNA for the CDR3: TGTGCCAGCAGTTTAACCGGGAAGTACGAGCAGTACTTC.

The chain joins TRBV5-4 to TRBJ1-1; 8 bases are a match to TRBD1. This CDR3 spans 15 amino acids. Germline trimming cut 5 bases from V and 5 bases from J; bases unmatched to any gene: 11. Germline CDR1 reads SGHNT; CDR2 reads YYREEE (reference sequence). Written as DNA, the CDR3 is TGTGCCAGCAGGCCGAGCGACAGGGGATGGACTGAAGCTTTCTTT. Amino acid sequence: CASRPSDRGWTEAFF.

This clone has more than one count but fewer than ten. The chain has TRBV7-3 and TRBJ1-2; no firm D call. V was shortened by 5 bases and J by 2 bases, with 9 bases between the two germline ends. Germline CDR1 and CDR2: SGHTA and FQGTGA. CDR3 length: 13 residues. The CDR3 bases are TGTGCCAGCAGCGCGGGAGGGAACTATGGCTACACCTTC. It codes for CASSAGGNYGYTF.

The chain recombines TRBV5-1 with TRBJ2-5, with 7 bases identical to TRBD2. The germline V gene encodes CDR1 SGHRS and CDR2 YFSETQ. The trim removed 3 bases at V and 1 base at J, leaving 12 bases unmatched. This CDR3 has 17 amino acids. The CDR3 loop reads CASSWDWGGGLQETQYF. CDR3 DNA: TGCGCCAGCAGCTGGGACTGGGGCGGGGGTCTCCAAGAGACCCAGTACTTC. The full variable domain, completed using reference TRBV5-1 and TRBJ2-5, is KAGVTQTPRYLIKTRGQQVTLSCSPISGHRSVSWYQQTPGQGLQFLFEYFSETQRNKGNFPGRFSGRQFSNSRSEMNVSTLELGDSALYLCASSWDWGGGLQETQYFGPGTRLLVL.

V usage is TRBV11-2 and J usage is TRBJ2-5; 10 bases are a match to TRBD2. The CDR3 is made up of 15 amino acids. CDR1 and CDR2 (germline): SGHAT, FQNNGV. The V and J ends lost 1 base and 8 bases, in that order; junction bases with no gene match: 7. DNA of the CDR3: TGTGCCAGCAGCTTAGTTTCTAGCGGGGGAGGTACCCAGTACTTC. Translation: CASSLVSSGGGTQYF.

With respect to this clone: Sequence at one end of the junction differs from germline and may be a read error. The chain is built from TRBV7-7 and TRBJ2-5; 10 bases agree with TRBD2. There are 15 residues in the CDR3. Per the germline V gene, CDR1 is SSHAT and CDR2 is FNYEAQ (reference sequence). The CDR3 DNA reads as TGTGCTAGCAGCTTAAGCGGGGGGGCCTGGGAGACCCAGTACTTC. This gives the protein CASSLSGGAWETQYF.

The J gene is TRBJ2-1, the V gene TRBV7-6; D might be TRBD1 (5 bases). CDR3 length equals 14 residues. Trimming took off 4 bases at V and 5 bases at J, with 12 bases between the two ends. Germline CDR1 SGHVS, CDR2 FNYEAQ. This CDR3 reads CASSYWGEDNEQFF. CDR3 nucleotide sequence: TGTGCCAGCAGCTATTGGGGCGAAGACAATGAGCAGTTCTTC.

This sequence joins TRBV28 and TRBJ2-3, with D possibly TRBD2 on 5 matching bases. Germline-derived CDR1 and CDR2 are MDHEN and SYDVKM. CDR3 size: 14 residues. V was pared by 6 bases and J by 6 bases, with 16 bases between. This CDR3 is CASRLGLYGDTQYF. CDR3 in DNA: TGTGCCAGCAGACTAGGACTTTATGGGGATACGCAGTATTTT. Full variable domain (outside the CDR3, taken from reference TRBV28 and TRBJ2-3): DVKVTQSSRYLVKRTGEKVFLECVQDMDHENMFWYRQDPGLGLRLIYFSYDVKMKEKGDIPEGYSVSREKKERFSLILESASTNQTSMYLCASRLGLYGDTQYFGPGTRLTVL.

In its sample, this clone was seen a few times. V is TRBV6-5 and J is TRBJ2-7, with a tentative D call TRBD2 (6 bases). CDR1 and CDR2 from the germline V gene are MNHEY and SVGAGI. The CDR3 is 13 amino acids. V gave up 6 bases and J gave up 7 bases, with 16 bases separating them. Here the CDR3 DNA reads TGTGCCAGCAGGGAGGGTTCGGCGAGGGAGCAGTACTTC. Residues: CASREGSAREQYF.

The genes are TRBV9 and TRBJ1-1, with D maybe TRBD1 (5 bases). Germline-derived CDR1 and CDR2 are SGDLS and YYNGEE. The CDR3 runs to 14 residues. Trimming shortened V by 6 bases and J by 0 bases, and 12 bases separated the two germline ends. CDR3 sequence reads: CASTGRQMNTEAFF. In DNA form, the CDR3 reads TGTGCCAGCACAGGACGACAGATGAACACTGAAGCTTTCTTT.

The chain recombines TRBV18 with TRBJ2-5, with TRBD1 identical over 7 bases. V was clipped by 3 bases and J by 3 bases; unmatched bases: 1. This CDR3 region has 13 residues. Looked up from germline, CDR1 is KGHSH and CDR2 is LQKENI. Here the CDR3 reads CASSPGQKETQYF. The CDR3 region has the DNA TGTGCCAGCTCACCGGGACAGAAAGAGACCCAGTACTTC.

This chain links TRBV11-1 with TRBJ2-7, with D tentatively TRBD2 (6 bases). CDR1 SGHAT and CDR2 FQDESV come from the germline V gene (reference sequence). The V and J ends lost 5 bases and 3 bases respectively, with 17 bases between them. This CDR3 comprises 15 residues. CDR3 DNA: TGTGCCAGCAGCCACACCATCTGGGGAGGCTACGAGCAGTACTTC. Its protein is CASSHTIWGGYEQYF. Filled out from reference TRBV11-1 and TRBJ2-7, the complete variable domain reads EAEVAQSPRYKITEKSQAVAFWCDPISGHATLYWYRQILGQGPELLVQFQDESVVDDSQLPKDRFSAERLKGVDSTLKIQPAELGDSAMYLCASSHTIWGGYEQYFGPGTRLTVT.

The chain carries TRBV5-1 and TRBJ2-7; 10 positions agree with TRBD1. This CDR3 is built from 15 residues. Germline V gene sequence: CDR1 SGHRS, CDR2 YFSETQ. The junction had 5 bases not matched to a gene; V was cut back by 2 bases and J by 3 bases. CDR3 amino acids: CASSFNGQGGYEQYF. CDR3 bases: TGCGCCAGCAGCTTTAACGGACAGGGGGGCTACGAGCAGTACTTC.

This chain links TRBV6-5 with TRBJ2-7; 7 nucleotides align to TRBD1. Germline CDR1 reads MNHEY; CDR2 reads SVGAGI. J lost 4 bases, V lost 5 bases, and 8 bases had no gene match. This CDR3 has 14 residues. CDR3 amino acids: CASSPDRARYEQYF. CDR3 nucleotides: TGTGCCAGCAGTCCCGACAGGGCACGATACGAGCAGTACTTC.

This clone was counted once. In DNA, the CDR3 is TGCGCCAGCAGCTTGGACAGTTCTCCTGTTGAGCAGTTCTTC. Translated: CASSLDSSPVEQFF. The chain joins TRBV5-1 to TRBJ2-1; D unresolved. Germline V gene data show CDR1 as SGHRS and CDR2 as YFSETQ. The CDR3 consists of 14 residues. V lost 0 bases, J lost 9 bases, and 13 bases lay in between.

V usage is TRBV5-1 and J usage is TRBJ1-3; 7 bases map to TRBD1. Per the germline V gene, CDR1 is SGHRS and CDR2 is YFSETQ. The CDR3 runs to 15 residues. The V segment lost 0 bases and the J segment 4 bases; nucleotides outside the gene matches: 4. CDR3 residues: CASSLGQGQGNTIYF. DNA for the CDR3: TGCGCCAGCAGCTTGGGACAGGGCCAAGGAAACACCATATATTTT.

This chain connects TRBV7-9 to TRBJ1-1; 9 nucleotides align to TRBD1. The CDR3 runs to 15 residues. From germline, CDR1 is SEHNR and CDR2 FQNEAQ (reference sequence). J lost 4 bases, V lost 3 bases, and 6 bases had no gene match. CDR3 residues: CASSFTGTGSTEAFF. CDR3 nucleotides: TGTGCCAGCAGCTTCACCGGGACAGGGAGCACTGAAGCTTTCTTT. The full variable domain, rest sourced from reference TRBV7-9 and TRBJ1-1, is DTGVSQNPRHKITKRGQNVTFRCDPISEHNRLYWYRQTLGQGPEFLTYFQNEAQLEKSRLLSDRFSAERPKGSFSTLEIQRTEQGDSAMYLCASSFTGTGSTEAFFGQGTRLTVV.

The J gene is TRBJ2-7, the V gene TRBV6-5, with TRBD1 identical over 7 bases. This CDR3 has 15 amino acids. Germline V gene data show CDR1 as MNHEY and CDR2 as SVGAGI. After removal of 7 bases from V and 0 bases from J, the junction contained 9 bases not matched to a gene. The chain's CDR3 is CASTPDRESSYEQYF. The CDR3 region has the DNA TGTGCCAGCACCCCCGACAGGGAAAGCTCCTACGAGCAGTACTTC.

The count of this clone is one. The chain joins TRBV5-1 to TRBJ2-2; 13 bases are a match to TRBD2. After removal of 4 bases from V and 7 bases from J, the junction contained 7 bases not matched to a gene. This CDR3 has 16 residues. CDR1 is SGHRS and CDR2 is YFSETQ in the germline V gene. The CDR3 sequence is CASSLGLAGVGGELFF. CDR3 sequence (DNA): TGCGCCAGCAGCCTCGGACTAGCGGGGGTAGGCGGGGAGCTGTTTTTT.

This clone came up a few times. The CDR3 nucleotides are TGTGCCAGCAGTCTCGCCCGGGGTGACACTGAAGCTTTCTTT. Amino acids: CASSLARGDTEAFF. This chain joins TRBV5-4 and TRBJ1-1, with D uncertain. V gave up 5 bases and J gave up 3 bases, with 14 bases separating them. Germline CDR1 and CDR2: SGHNT and YYREEE (reference sequence). CDR3 size: 14 residues.

The chain combines TRBV28 with TRBJ1-1; TRBD1 matches at 9 bases. CDR3 size: 13 residues. V shed 7 bases and J 3 bases; nucleotides not matched to a gene: 3. Germline assignment: CDR1 MDHEN and CDR2 SYDVKM. The CDR3 DNA sequence: TGTGCCAGCACCTGGACAGGGGACACTGAAGCTTTCTTT. The encoded protein is CASTWTGDTEAFF.

The chain is built from TRBV7-9 and TRBJ1-5; 8 bases align to TRBD1. The V gene's germline CDR1 is SEHNR and CDR2 FQNEAQ (reference sequence). There are 16 residues in the CDR3. J was trimmed by 7 bases and V by 5 bases; bases with no gene match: 13. CDR3: CASSTDRVLLHQPQHF. CDR3 coding DNA: TGTGCCAGCAGCACGGACAGGGTCCTCCTTCACCAGCCCCAGCATTTT.

The genes are TRBV27 and TRBJ2-5; 11 nucleotides agree with TRBD2. The CDR3 has 14 residues. The trim removed 6 bases at V and 2 bases at J, leaving 2 bases unmatched. Germline V gives CDR1 MNHEY, CDR2 SMNVEV (reference sequence). The CDR3 DNA reads as TGTGCCAGCAGGAGGACTAGCGGGCAAGAGACCCAGTACTTC. Translating gives CASRRTSGQETQYF.